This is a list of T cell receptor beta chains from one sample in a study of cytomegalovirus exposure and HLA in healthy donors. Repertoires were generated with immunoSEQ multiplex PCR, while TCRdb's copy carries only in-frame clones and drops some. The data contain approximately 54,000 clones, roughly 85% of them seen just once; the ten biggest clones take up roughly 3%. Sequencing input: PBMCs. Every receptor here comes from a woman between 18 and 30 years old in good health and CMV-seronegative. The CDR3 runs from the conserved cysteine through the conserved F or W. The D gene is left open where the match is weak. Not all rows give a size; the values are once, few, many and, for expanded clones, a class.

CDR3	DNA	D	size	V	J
CASSYAGTDYEQYF	TGCGCCAGCAGTTACGCCGGGACAGACTACGAGCAGTACTTC	TRBD1	NA	TRBV5-1	TRBJ2-7
CASSSTGTANTEAFF	TGCGCCAGCAGTAGTACCGGGACAGCGAACACTGAAGCTTTCTTT	TRBD1	NA	TRBV10-1	TRBJ1-1
CASSYAPQGYEQYF	TGTGCCAGCAGTTACGCTCCCCAGGGCTACGAGCAGTACTTC	NA	NA	TRBV27	TRBJ2-7
CASSFEAAYEQYF	TGTGCCAGCAGCTTTGAGGCGGCCTACGAGCAGTACTTC	NA	few	TRBV12-1	TRBJ2-7
CASSAQTGDYGYTF	TGTGCCAGCAGCGCACAGACAGGGGACTATGGCTACACCTTC	TRBD1	NA	TRBV9	TRBJ1-2
CASSFLRTGGYLNTEAFF	TGTGCCAGCAGTTTCCTCCGGACAGGGGGCTATTTGAACACTGAAGCTTTCTTT	TRBD1	NA	TRBV27	TRBJ1-1
CASSPGQASNQPQHF	TGTGCCAGCAGCCCCGGACAGGCTAGCAATCAGCCCCAGCATTTT	TRBD1	few	TRBV11-2	TRBJ1-5
CASSARQGLANTGELFF	TGCGCCAGCAGTGCACGACAGGGGCTAGCGAACACCGGGGAGCTGTTTTTT	TRBD1	few	TRBV10-1	TRBJ2-2
CAISTTSGRVQETQYF	TGTGCCATCAGTACGACTAGCGGGAGGGTTCAAGAGACCCAGTACTTC	TRBD2	few	TRBV10-3	TRBJ2-5
CASSPDRGGTNEQFF	TGTGCCAGCAGTCCCGACAGGGGTGGGACCAATGAGCAGTTCTTC	TRBD1	NA	TRBV28	TRBJ2-1
CASSFLVGLNTEAFF	TGTGCCAGCAGTTTTTTGGTCGGGTTGAACACTGAAGCTTTCTTT	NA	NA	TRBV28	TRBJ1-1
CASRAGTGTPDYTF	TGCGCCAGCAGGGCCGGGACAGGGACACCCGACTACACCTTC	TRBD1	NA	TRBV5-1	TRBJ1-2
CASSDGGFPGNTIYF	TGCGCCAGCAGTGACGGAGGTTTCCCTGGAAACACCATATATTTT	NA	few	TRBV10-1	TRBJ1-3
CASSPPIGTGYGYTF	TGTGCCAGCTCACCACCGATCGGGACAGGGTATGGCTACACCTTC	TRBD1	NA	TRBV18	TRBJ1-2
CASSPLREPANTEAFF	TGTGCCAGCTCACCACTCCGGGAACCTGCGAACACTGAAGCTTTCTTT	NA	NA	TRBV18	TRBJ1-1